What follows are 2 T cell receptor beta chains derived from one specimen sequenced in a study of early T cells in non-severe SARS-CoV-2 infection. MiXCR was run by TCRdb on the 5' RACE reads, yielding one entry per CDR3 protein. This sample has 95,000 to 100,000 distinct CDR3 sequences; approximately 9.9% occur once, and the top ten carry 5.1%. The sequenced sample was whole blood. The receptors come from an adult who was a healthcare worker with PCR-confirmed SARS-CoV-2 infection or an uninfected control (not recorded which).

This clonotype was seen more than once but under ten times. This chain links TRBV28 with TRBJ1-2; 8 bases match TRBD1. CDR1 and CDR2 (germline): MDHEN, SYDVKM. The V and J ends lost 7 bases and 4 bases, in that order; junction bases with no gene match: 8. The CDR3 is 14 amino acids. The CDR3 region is CASTGQGRSYGYTF. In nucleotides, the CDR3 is TGTGCCAGCACCGGACAGGGCCGGAGCTATGGCTACACCTTC.

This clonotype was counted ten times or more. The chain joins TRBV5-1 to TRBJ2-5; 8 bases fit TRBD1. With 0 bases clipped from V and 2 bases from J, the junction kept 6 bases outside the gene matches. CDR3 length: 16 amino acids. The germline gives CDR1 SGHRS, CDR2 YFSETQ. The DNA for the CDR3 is TGCGCCAGCAGCTTGGGGACAGGGAGAAGTCAAGAGACCCAGTACTTC. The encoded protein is CASSLGTGRSQETQYF.